These T cell receptor beta chains were read from a single sample in a study of circulating tumor DNA in untreated peripheral T-cell lymphoma. Method: immunoSEQ multiplex PCR; TCRdb's copy keeps in-frame clones and lacks some. The sample records thousands of clones, roughly 87% being singletons. The sequenced material came from cell-free DNA from blood serum. These receptors were collected from a human donor with peripheral T-cell lymphoma. Each CDR3 is given with its conserved first and last residue. D genes are given only for firm matches. Size is omitted from some rows. Given values are once, few, many or a class for expanded clones.

v_gene: TRBV6-5; abundance: NA; len: 15; j_gene: TRBJ1-3; d_gene: NA; CDR3aa: CASSRAGGEGNTIYF; CDR3nt: TGTGCCAGCAGTCGCGCCGGGGGCGAGGGAAACACCATATATTTT
v_gene: TRBV6-5; abundance: NA; len: 13; j_gene: TRBJ1-2; d_gene: NA; CDR3aa: CASRPDGDYGYTF; CDR3nt: TGTGCCAGCAGACCCGACGGGGACTATGGCTACACCTTC
v_gene: TRBV6-5; abundance: NA; len: 13; j_gene: TRBJ1-2; d_gene: NA; CDR3aa: CASRNQGSYGYTF; CDR3nt: TGTGCCAGCAGGAATCAGGGCTCTTATGGCTACACCTTC
v_gene: TRBV5-1; abundance: NA; len: 15; j_gene: TRBJ2-1; d_gene: TRBD1; CDR3aa: CASSREGQRNNEQFF; CDR3nt: TGCGCCAGCAGCCGAGAGGGACAGAGAAACAATGAGCAGTTCTTC
v_gene: TRBV5-6; abundance: few; len: 13; j_gene: TRBJ1-1; d_gene: TRBD1; CDR3aa: CASSRGQRIEAFF; CDR3nt: TGTGCCAGCAGCCGGGGACAGCGGATTGAAGCTTTCTTT
v_gene: TRBV19; abundance: NA; len: 20; j_gene: TRBJ1-2; d_gene: TRBD1; CDR3aa: CASSIDSLTWDSHVNYGYTF; CDR3nt: TGTGCCAGTAGTATAGACTCCCTTACCTGGGACAGTCACGTTAACTATGGCTACACCTTC
v_gene: TRBV5-4; abundance: NA; len: 16; j_gene: TRBJ2-5; d_gene: TRBD2; CDR3aa: CASSLARGVLQETQYF; CDR3nt: TGTGCCAGCAGCTTGGCCCGGGGGGTACTGCAAGAGACCCAGTACTTC
v_gene: TRBV7-9; abundance: NA; len: 15; j_gene: TRBJ2-1; d_gene: TRBD2; CDR3aa: CASSFRGGPYNEQFF; CDR3nt: TGTGCCAGCAGCTTTCGCGGGGGGCCTTACAATGAGCAGTTCTTC
v_gene: TRBV15; abundance: few; len: 14; j_gene: TRBJ1-2; d_gene: NA; CDR3aa: CATSRSVGEHGYTF; CDR3nt: TGTGCCACCAGCAGGAGTGTGGGGGAACATGGCTACACCTTC
v_gene: TRBV19; abundance: NA; len: 13; j_gene: TRBJ1-1; d_gene: TRBD1; CDR3aa: CASSGTANTEAFF; CDR3nt: TGTGCCAGTAGCGGGACAGCGAACACTGAAGCTTTCTTT
v_gene: TRBV19; abundance: NA; len: 14; j_gene: TRBJ2-7; d_gene: TRBD1; CDR3aa: CASSIRDRPYEQYF; CDR3nt: TGTGCCAGTAGTATCCGGGACAGGCCCTACGAGCAGTACTTC
v_gene: TRBV7-8; abundance: once; len: 14; j_gene: TRBJ1-1; d_gene: NA; CDR3aa: CASSSSTAYTEAFF; CDR3nt: TGTGCCAGCAGCTCCTCTACTGCCTACACTGAAGCTTTCTTT
v_gene: TRBV28; abundance: NA; len: 15; j_gene: TRBJ2-7; d_gene: NA; CDR3aa: CASKPQGAGVYEQYF; CDR3nt: TGTGCCAGCAAACCGCAGGGGGCGGGGGTCTACGAGCAGTACTTC
v_gene: TRBV29-1; abundance: NA; len: 12; j_gene: TRBJ2-2; d_gene: NA; CDR3aa: CSVVTGGGELFF; CDR3nt: TGCAGCGTTGTGACAGGAGGCGGGGAGCTGTTTTTT
v_gene: TRBV4-1; abundance: NA; len: 16; j_gene: TRBJ2-5; d_gene: TRBD2; CDR3aa: CASSQDLASGLGTQYF; CDR3nt: TGCGCCAGCAGCCAAGATTTGGCTAGCGGGCTAGGGACCCAGTACTTC
v_gene: TRBV14; abundance: NA; len: 16; j_gene: TRBJ2-1; d_gene: TRBD1; CDR3aa: CASSQQRTGGYNEQFF; CDR3nt: TGTGCCAGCAGCCAACAGAGGACAGGAGGATACAATGAGCAGTTCTTC
v_gene: TRBV7-2; abundance: few; len: 16; j_gene: TRBJ1-5; d_gene: NA; CDR3aa: CASSLSLAPEQQPQHF; CDR3nt: TGTGCCAGCAGCTTATCCTTGGCCCCTGAGCAGCAGCCCCAGCATTTT
v_gene: TRBV7-9; abundance: NA; len: 11; j_gene: TRBJ2-5; d_gene: NA; CDR3aa: CASGQQETQYF; CDR3nt: TGTGCCAGTGGACAGCAAGAGACCCAGTACTTC
v_gene: TRBV28; abundance: NA; len: 13; j_gene: TRBJ2-1; d_gene: TRBD1; CDR3aa: CASRRTGNNEQFF; CDR3nt: TGTGCCAGCAGAAGGACAGGGAACAATGAGCAGTTCTTC
v_gene: TRBV5-1; abundance: NA; len: 17; j_gene: TRBJ2-5; d_gene: TRBD2; CDR3aa: CASSSGLAGGPGGTQYF; CDR3nt: TGCGCCAGCAGCTCGGGACTAGCGGGAGGGCCTGGGGGGACCCAGTACTTC
v_gene: TRBV5-6; abundance: once; len: 15; j_gene: TRBJ2-1; d_gene: TRBD1; CDR3aa: CASSFITGAADEQFF; CDR3nt: TGTGCCAGCAGCTTTATTACAGGGGCTGCGGATGAGCAGTTCTTC
v_gene: TRBV19; abundance: NA; len: 13; j_gene: TRBJ1-1; d_gene: NA; CDR3aa: CASTSQVVSEAFF; CDR3nt: TGTGCCAGTACTTCGCAGGTCGTCTCTGAAGCTTTCTTT
v_gene: TRBV11-2; abundance: NA; len: 15; j_gene: TRBJ1-5; d_gene: TRBD1; CDR3aa: CASTPSPGGDQPQHF; CDR3nt: TGTGCCAGCACCCCCTCGCCAGGGGGTGATCAGCCCCAGCATTTT
v_gene: TRBV6-6; abundance: NA; len: 14; j_gene: TRBJ2-1; d_gene: NA; CDR3aa: CASSYSSAGYEQFF; CDR3nt: TGTGCCAGCAGTTACTCGAGTGCAGGCTATGAGCAGTTCTTC
v_gene: TRBV5-1; abundance: NA; len: 13; j_gene: TRBJ1-1; d_gene: NA; CDR3aa: CASSLTGNTEAFF; CDR3nt: TGCGCCAGCAGCTTGACAGGAAACACTGAAGCTTTCTTT
v_gene: TRBV27; abundance: NA; len: 18; j_gene: TRBJ1-1; d_gene: NA; CDR3aa: CASSPTAGTASGNTEAFF; CDR3nt: TGTGCCAGCAGTCCAACGGCCGGGACCGCGAGCGGGAACACTGAAGCTTTCTTT
v_gene: TRBV28; abundance: NA; len: 13; j_gene: TRBJ2-5; d_gene: NA; CDR3aa: CASSSRVRETQYF; CDR3nt: TGTGCCAGCAGTTCCCGGGTCAGGGAGACCCAGTACTTC
v_gene: TRBV7-6; abundance: NA; len: 14; j_gene: TRBJ1-2; d_gene: NA; CDR3aa: CASSSSTGPYGYTF; CDR3nt: TGTGCCAGCAGCTCCTCGACAGGTCCCTATGGCTACACCTTC
v_gene: TRBV7-3; abundance: NA; len: 14; j_gene: TRBJ1-2; d_gene: NA; CDR3aa: CASSLRSGEGGYTF; CDR3nt: TGTGCCAGCAGCTTACGGTCAGGGGAGGGCGGCTACACCTTC
v_gene: TRBV29-1; abundance: once; len: 13; j_gene: TRBJ2-2; d_gene: NA; CDR3aa: CSVAQGNTGELFF; CDR3nt: TGCAGCGTTGCCCAGGGGAACACCGGGGAGCTGTTTTTT
v_gene: TRBV6-6; abundance: NA; len: 13; j_gene: TRBJ1-1; d_gene: NA; CDR3aa: CASSRGVNTEAFF; CDR3nt: TGTGCCAGCAGTCGGGGGGTAAACACTGAAGCTTTCTTT
v_gene: TRBV7-2; abundance: NA; len: 18; j_gene: TRBJ2-5; d_gene: NA; CDR3aa: CASSSWGRGLPVQETQYF; CDR3nt: TGTGCCAGCAGCAGCTGGGGCCGGGGTTTACCCGTCCAAGAGACCCAGTACTTC
v_gene: TRBV7-2; abundance: NA; len: 17; j_gene: TRBJ2-7; d_gene: TRBD2; CDR3aa: CASSLRSSGGFRNEQYF; CDR3nt: TGTGCCAGCAGCCTTAGGTCTAGCGGGGGTTTTCGGAACGAGCAGTACTTC
v_gene: TRBV7-2; abundance: NA; len: 13; j_gene: TRBJ1-1; d_gene: NA; CDR3aa: CASSSQIYTEAFF; CDR3nt: TGTGCCAGCAGCTCTCAGATTTACACTGAAGCTTTCTTT
v_gene: TRBV7-9; abundance: NA; len: 17; j_gene: TRBJ1-4; d_gene: NA; CDR3aa: CASSLGSFRGDHEKLFF; CDR3nt: TGTGCCAGCAGCTTAGGCAGTTTCCGGGGGGATCATGAAAAACTGTTTTTT
v_gene: TRBV7-2; abundance: NA; len: 11; j_gene: TRBJ2-3; d_gene: NA; CDR3aa: CASSFTDTQYF; CDR3nt: TGTGCCAGCAGCTTCACAGATACGCAGTATTTT
v_gene: TRBV2; abundance: NA; len: 14; j_gene: TRBJ1-5; d_gene: TRBD1; CDR3aa: CASSGQGVSQPQHF; CDR3nt: TGTGCCAGCAGTGGACAGGGGGTAAGTCAGCCCCAGCATTTT
v_gene: TRBV7-9; abundance: NA; len: 13; j_gene: TRBJ1-2; d_gene: TRBD1; CDR3aa: CASSRGQPHGYTF; CDR3nt: TGTGCCAGCAGCCGGGGACAGCCCCATGGCTACACCTTC
v_gene: TRBV5-1; abundance: NA; len: 15; j_gene: TRBJ2-1; d_gene: TRBD1; CDR3aa: CASSSSGQAYNEQFF; CDR3nt: TGCGCCAGCAGCTCCTCGGGACAGGCCTACAATGAGCAGTTCTTC
v_gene: TRBV2; abundance: few; len: 13; j_gene: TRBJ1-6; d_gene: NA; CDR3aa: CASSDFRGSPLHF; CDR3nt: TGTGCCAGCAGTGATTTCAGGGGTTCACCCCTCCACTTT
v_gene: TRBV6-1; abundance: NA; len: 14; j_gene: TRBJ1-2; d_gene: NA; CDR3aa: CASSERAVAWGYTF; CDR3nt: TGTGCCAGCAGTGAACGGGCGGTTGCATGGGGCTACACCTTC
v_gene: TRBV5-1; abundance: NA; len: 16; j_gene: TRBJ1-1; d_gene: NA; CDR3aa: CASSPVRDHKNTEAFF; CDR3nt: TGCGCCAGCAGCCCGGTCCGGGACCACAAGAACACTGAAGCTTTCTTT
v_gene: TRBV7-9; abundance: NA; len: 14; j_gene: TRBJ2-5; d_gene: NA; CDR3aa: CASSPSGQLETQYF; CDR3nt: TGTGCCAGCAGCCCGTCCGGCCAGTTGGAGACCCAGTACTTC
v_gene: TRBV7-2; abundance: NA; len: 13; j_gene: TRBJ2-7; d_gene: NA; CDR3aa: CASSLRWGYEQYF; CDR3nt: TGTGCCAGCAGCTTACGATGGGGATACGAGCAGTACTTC
v_gene: TRBV5-1; abundance: NA; len: 12; j_gene: TRBJ2-7; d_gene: NA; CDR3aa: CASRTESYEQYF; CDR3nt: TGCGCCAGCAGGACGGAATCCTACGAGCAGTACTTC
v_gene: TRBV5-4; abundance: NA; len: 14; j_gene: TRBJ1-1; d_gene: NA; CDR3aa: CASSPGRDQTEAFF; CDR3nt: TGTGCCAGCAGCCCGGGACGAGATCAGACTGAAGCTTTCTTT
v_gene: TRBV12-5; abundance: NA; len: 15; j_gene: TRBJ1-2; d_gene: TRBD1; CDR3aa: CASGTDRGSNYGYTF; CDR3nt: TGTGCTAGTGGTACCGACAGGGGTTCTAACTATGGCTACACCTTC
v_gene: TRBV25-1; abundance: NA; len: 14; j_gene: TRBJ2-5; d_gene: NA; CDR3aa: CASSDHTRGETQYF; CDR3nt: TGTGCCAGCAGTGATCACACTCGCGGGGAGACCCAGTACTTC
v_gene: TRBV19; abundance: NA; len: 14; j_gene: TRBJ1-4; d_gene: NA; CDR3aa: CASRLGVTNEKLFF; CDR3nt: TGTGCCAGTAGATTGGGGGTAACTAATGAAAAACTGTTTTTT
v_gene: TRBV6-6; abundance: NA; len: 12; j_gene: TRBJ1-1; d_gene: NA; CDR3aa: CASSLRQFKAFF; CDR3nt: TGTGCCAGCAGTCTAAGACAGTTCAAAGCTTTCTTT
v_gene: TRBV6-9; abundance: NA; len: 13; j_gene: TRBJ2-7; d_gene: TRBD1; CDR3aa: CASSYGTEYEQYF; CDR3nt: TGTGCCAGCAGTTACGGGACAGAGTACGAGCAGTACTTC